This T cell receptor (beta chain) was sequenced for a study of blood T cells in healthy people across ages. Each sample yielded at least 5 micrograms of PBMC total RNA. Study-wide results and limits: TCR beta diversity tracked closely with naive T cell percentage. Diversity estimates drawn from one million T cells were deemed underestimates.

Germline V CDR1 and CDR2: SEHNR, FQNEAQ (reference sequence). Deletions cut 5 bases from V and 0 bases from J, with 13 bases between. The CDR3 is 15 residues long. Together with a sample-barcoded 5' primer, a J-beta primer mix was included in a second PCR lasting about 6 to 11 cycles. In TCRdb, the 5' RACE reads were re-called with MiXCR into one record per CDR3 protein. The sample has a few hundred thousand distinct CDR3 sequences; 45% to 65% are singletons. This clonotype came up a few times. Its antigen remains unidentified. The sequenced material came from blood. This TCR derives from a man aged 55 to 70 in good health. The genes are TRBV7-9 and TRBJ1-2; TRBD1 is a possible D gene (6 bases). For the CDR3, the DNA is TGTGCCAGCAGCGAGACAGGAGAAGCTAACTATGGCTACACCTTC. The encoded protein is CASSETGEANYGYTF.